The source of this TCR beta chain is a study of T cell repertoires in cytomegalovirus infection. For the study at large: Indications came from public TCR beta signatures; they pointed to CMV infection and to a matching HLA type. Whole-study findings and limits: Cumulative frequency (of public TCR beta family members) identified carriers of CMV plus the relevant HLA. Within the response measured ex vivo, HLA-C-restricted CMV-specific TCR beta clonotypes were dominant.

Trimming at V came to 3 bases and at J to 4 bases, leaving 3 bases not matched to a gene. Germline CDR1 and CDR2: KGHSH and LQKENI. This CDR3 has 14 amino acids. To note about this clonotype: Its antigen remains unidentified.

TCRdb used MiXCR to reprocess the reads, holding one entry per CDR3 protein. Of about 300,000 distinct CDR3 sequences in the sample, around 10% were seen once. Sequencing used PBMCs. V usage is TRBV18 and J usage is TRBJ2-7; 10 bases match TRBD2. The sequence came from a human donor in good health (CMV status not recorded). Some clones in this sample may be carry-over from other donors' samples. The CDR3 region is CASSPGTSVYEQYV. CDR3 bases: TGTGCCAGCTCACCCGGGACTAGCGTATACGAGCAGTACGTC.